This T cell receptor (beta chain) was observed in a study of T cell repertoires in cytomegalovirus infection. Study details: Both recently identified HLA-C-restricted and well-studied HLA-B-restricted CMV epitopes were used in the study. CMV infection plus the matching HLA type was flagged by public TCR beta signatures. General study points: Of the TCR beta families, the public ones yielded a cumulative frequency that identified carriers of CMV plus the relevant HLA. The response measured ex vivo was dominated by TCR beta clonotypes (HLA-C-restricted and CMV-specific).

From the reads, TCRdb called clonotypes with MiXCR, one entry per CDR3 protein. Counted here are about 700,000 distinct CDR3 sequences, roughly 33% occurring once; the ten biggest clones make up 15% to 20%. Note on this clonotype: Antigen unknown.

The CDR3 consists of 13 residues. Germline loops: CDR1 MNHNS, CDR2 SASEGT. V was clipped by 5 bases and J by 6 bases, with 13 bases between them. The source material was cultured PBMCs, sampled from culture after CMV antigen stimulation. This sequence was found in a human donor in good health (CMV status not recorded). Some clones in this sample may be carry-over from other donors' samples. The rearrangement joins TRBV6-1 to TRBJ1-1, with D possibly being TRBD1 (6 bases). In DNA, the CDR3 is TGTGCCAGCAGTCCGATGCAGGGGTCTGAAGCTTTCTTT. The encoded protein is CASSPMQGSEAFF.